Presented here are 4 T cell receptor beta chains from one specimen sequenced in a study of immune evolution from preneoplasia to lung adenocarcinoma. Profiling relied on immunoSEQ multiplex PCR, and the TCRdb table lists in-frame clones only, not all of them. The top ten clones hold 5% to 8% of a sample with 4,900 or so clones, over 75% of them seen once. Sequencing was done on a sample of FFPE minimally invasive lung adenocarcinoma tissue. The origin of the receptors is a person between 50 and 70 years old with lung adenocarcinoma.

The J gene is TRBJ2-1, the V gene TRBV11-2; weak D call: TRBD2 (5 bases). This CDR3 contains 16 residues. CDR1 and CDR2 from the germline V gene are SGHAT and FQNNGV. Trimming took 5 bases from V and 3 from J, leaving 17 bases between them. For the CDR3, the DNA is TGTGCCAGCAGCCACCAGTGGCGAAGCGGCTACAATGAGCAGTTCTTC. It codes for CASSHQWRSGYNEQFF. The full variable domain, rest sourced from reference TRBV11-2 and TRBJ2-1, is EAGVAQSPRYKIIEKRQSVAFWCNPISGHATLYWYQQILGQGPKLLIQFQNNGVVDDSQLPKDRFSAERLKGVDSTLKIQPAKLEDSAVYLCASSHQWRSGYNEQFFGPGTRLTVL.

The chain joins TRBV18 to TRBJ1-2; TRBD1 aligns across 9 bases. This CDR3 is built from 16 residues. CDR1 is KGHSH and CDR2 is LQKENI in the germline V gene. The J segment lost 5 bases and the V segment lost 1 base, leaving 8 bases of the junction unmatched. The CDR3 loop is CASSPRGDRATYGYTF. The CDR3 DNA follows: TGTGCCAGCTCACCACGGGGGGACAGGGCCACTTATGGCTACACCTTC.

This chain connects TRBV28 to TRBJ1-6; 10 bases line up with TRBD1. Looked up from germline, CDR1 is MDHEN and CDR2 is SYDVKM. V dropped 5 bases and J dropped 8; count of bases not matched to a gene: 6. This CDR3 spans 15 amino acids. CDR3 sequence: CASSPLGQGDSPLHF. The CDR3 bases are TGTGCCAGCAGTCCCCTTGGACAGGGGGATTCACCCCTCCACTTT.

This chain connects TRBV7-9 to TRBJ1-4; D is undetermined. This CDR3 is 17 amino acids long. Trimming removed 1 base at V and 1 base at J, with 13 bases between. Germline V lookup: CDR1 SEHNR, CDR2 FQNEAQ (reference sequence). CDR3 residues: CASSLGMANGTNEKLFF. CDR3 bases: TGTGCCAGCAGCTTAGGTATGGCTAACGGAACTAATGAAAAACTGTTTTTT.